What follows is one T cell receptor (beta chain) and its context. Its specific antigen is unknown. Base qualities were left out, and no much larger clone turns up one base away. The time point label on this specimen signifies: 24 weeks on oral tofacitinib. The treatment or condition label, as the study defines it: oral pan-JAK inhibitor, 5-10 mg twice daily. From alopecia areata patients, peripheral blood was collected along with lesional scalp punch biopsies. After PBMCs were isolated by density centrifugation and stained for CD3, CD4 and CD8, a FACSAria was used to sort CD4+ and CD8+ T cells. These data originate in a study of CD8+ T cells in alopecia areata (dated by TCRdb to the late 2010s). Concerning the study at large: The treated patients took part in an open-label pilot trial in which moderate-to-severe alopecia areata was treated with oral tofacitinib at 5 to 10 mg twice daily. Tofacitinib was administered for 6 to 18 months, and 6 months of follow-up off drug were then conducted to assess delayed response and recurrence. The SALT score, which quantifies the percentage of affected scalp surface area, was used to measure disease severity in treated patients. To study T cell clonal expansion in alopecia areata, the researchers applied high-throughput TCRbeta sequencing to both the C3H/HeJ mouse model and human patients. Human TCRbeta sequencing covered scalp tissue and sorted CD4+ and CD8+ peripheral blood T cells from patchy and totalis/universalis alopecia areata patients and healthy controls. Biopsies were taken from tofacitinib-treated patients at baseline and at 4 and 24 weeks of treatment, and a later scalp biopsy was taken in several of the tofacitinib-treated patients. Scalp clonality was compared across normal scalp (n=4), patchy alopecia areata scalp (n=8), and alopecia totalis/universalis scalp (n=8). RNA was extracted with the PAXgene miRNA kit for fixed scalp, the miRNeasy kit for PBMCs, and the RNeasy kit for mouse skin. TCRbeta CDR3 regions were amplified by immunoSEQ multiplex PCR with 35 Vbeta forward and 13 Jbeta reverse primers. Study-level results and caveats: Unlike mouse skin, which is dominated by gammadelta T cells, normal human skin has resident alphabeta T cells that are also sequenced, and this complicates analysis of the scalp TCR repertoire. Scalp clonality and the number of expanded CD8+ clones among the top 100 scalp clones were significantly decreased by tofacitinib. Lesional scalp, especially in alopecia totalis/universalis, showed higher clonality and more expanded CD8+ clones than normal scalp, suggesting antigenic drive. Shared TCR sequences between patients were less evident than in mice, which may be partly attributable to HLA diversity in the patient population. Many expanded lesional clones persisted in scalp and blood during tofacitinib treatment, which may partly explain relapse after stopping treatment. Because the treated cohort was small and included a single nonresponder, larger studies are needed to assess links between baseline CD8+ expansion and response.

The protocol used for the library was the immunoSEQ multiplex PCR assay. RNA was extracted from all samples and reverse transcribed into cDNA, which served as template for TCR sequencing. First-strand cDNA was synthesized with SuperScript III using a 2:1 mix of oligo-dT and random hexamers. A synthetic immune receptor repertoire was used to gauge amplification bias, and whatever bias remained was removed computationally. Per the authors' processing: Raw reads were preprocessed to remove errors, and CDR3 was defined by IMGT conventions from the conserved cysteine to phenylalanine. To get clonality, Shannon entropy was normalized by log2 of the number of productive unique TCRs and the result was subtracted from 1. Scalp TCRbeta sequences were cross-referenced with sorted blood CD4 and CD8 repertoires so that the CD4 or CD8 identity of scalp clones could be inferred. Entries here come from immuneACCESS through TCRdb and include only in-frame sequences with V and J called. Some clones fail to appear in such tables; in the studies checked, an unresolved V gene covers under half of the shortfall, and the cause of the remainder is unknown. The D gene and trimming were derived from the DNA, and the V and J assignments and clone size from that table. For this sample there are over 150,000 clones; around 59% appear just once. The top ten clonotypes cover 14% of the sample.

The CDR3 goes from the cysteine to the phenylalanine over 11 residues. The retained sequence is limited to the CDR3, 33 bases, with the frame set at the first base. Based on the germline V gene (reference sequence), the CDR1 and CDR2 sequences are GTSNPN and SVGIG. The germline ends are 11 bases apart after V is trimmed by 7 bases and J by 5 bases. The chain links TRBV30 with TRBJ2-5; the D segment could be TRBD2, given 5 matching bases. This sample comprised CD4+ T cells sorted from blood, obtained at week 24, from a patient treated with tofacitinib. This receptor was taken from a human donor with alopecia areata. CDR3 reads: CASGLRETQYF. At the DNA level, the sequence is TGTGCCTCGGGATTAAGGGAGACCCAGTACTTC.